This is a list of T cell receptor beta chains from one sample in a study of T cell changes during pregnancy in multiple sclerosis. Sequencing was performed with immunoSEQ multiplex PCR; in TCRdb, only in-frame clones are kept and a portion is missing. The sample consists of about 51,000 clones, roughly 93% of them appearing once. The source was peripheral blood, collected in the second trimester of pregnancy. The receptor set was obtained from a female donor with multiple sclerosis, enrolled in a pregnancy study. CDR3s include the opening cysteine and the closing phenylalanine or tryptophan. D genes are given only for firm matches. Size is omitted from some rows. Given values are once, few, many or a class for expanded clones.

TRBJ2-1,-,-,TRBV2,TGTGCCAGCAGTGAATTGGCTAGCGACCTCAAAGGGCAGTTCTTC,CASSELASDLKGQFF
TRBJ1-1,-,TRBD1,TRBV6-1,TGTGCCAGCAGTGCCCGGGACAGGGAGTCTGAAGCTTTCTTT,CASSARDRESEAFF
TRBJ2-1,-,TRBD2,TRBV28,TGTGCCAGCAGTGAGACTAGCGGGAGCTCCTACAATGAGCAGTTCTTC,CASSETSGSSYNEQFF
TRBJ2-1,-,TRBD2,TRBV7-7,TGTGCTAGCAGCTTAGCGGGACTATCTCCCTACAATGAGCAGTTCTTC,CASSLAGLSPYNEQFF
TRBJ2-3,-,-,TRBV7-2,TGTGCCAGCAGCTTTGGGGGGGCAGCAGATACGCAGTATTTT,CASSFGGAADTQYF
TRBJ2-5,-,-,TRBV5-1,TGCGCCAGCAGGGGATGGGGGGAGCCCCAAGAGACCCAGTACTTC,CASRGWGEPQETQYF
TRBJ2-7,-,-,TRBV19,TGTGCCAGTAGTATAGCCAGGGGTGGTTACGAGCAGTACTTC,CASSIARGGYEQYF
TRBJ2-7,-,TRBD1,TRBV5-6,TGTGCCAGCAGCTTGGTAGGGGACAGGCCATCCTACGAGCAGTACTTC,CASSLVGDRPSYEQYF
TRBJ2-7,once,TRBD2,TRBV4-2,TGTGCCAGCAGCCAAGGGTTTAGCGGGAAGGGCTCCTACGAGCAGTACTTC,CASSQGFSGKGSYEQYF
TRBJ2-7,few,TRBD2,TRBV29-1,TGCAGCGTTGCCCGGACTAGCCCCGGGGACGAGCAGTACTTC,CSVARTSPGDEQYF
TRBJ2-7,-,TRBD2,TRBV13,TGTGCCAGCCGGTTCGCGGGAGGTCCCTACGAGCAGTACTTC,CASRFAGGPYEQYF
TRBJ1-2,-,TRBD1,TRBV5-1,TGCGCCAGCAGCGGAAGGACAGGGGGCGCGTCAGGCTACACCTTC,CASSGRTGGASGYTF
TRBJ2-5,-,TRBD2,TRBV6-1,TGTGCCAGCAGTGAGCTAGCGGGAGTACCGCGGGAGACCCAGTACTTC,CASSELAGVPRETQYF
TRBJ2-1,-,TRBD2,TRBV27,TGTGCCAGCCGACTAGCGGGAGTCAATGAGCAGTTCTTC,CASRLAGVNEQFF
TRBJ2-7,-,-,TRBV5-1,TGCGCCAGCAGCACCCAGGGGTTCAACGAGCAGTACTTC,CASSTQGFNEQYF
TRBJ2-1,-,TRBD2,TRBV14,TGTGCCAGCAGCCTCCTTGGGGGGAGGGCCGATAATGAGCAGTTCTTC,CASSLLGGRADNEQFF
TRBJ2-7,-,-,TRBV7-9,TGTGCCAGCAGCTTCGGCAGGGTTTCCTACGAGCAGTACTTC,CASSFGRVSYEQYF
TRBJ2-7,-,-,TRBV6-5,TGTGCCAGCAGGGCCGGGACACTCTCGGGCGAGCAGTACTTC,CASRAGTLSGEQYF
TRBJ2-2,-,TRBD2,TRBV19,TGTGCCAGTAACCCTAGCGGGCCCTCTTTCAGCGGGGAGCTGTTTTTT,CASNPSGPSFSGELFF
TRBJ2-1,-,TRBD1,TRBV7-2,TGTGCCAGCAGCTTGACAGGGGACGGCTACAATGAGCAGTTCTTC,CASSLTGDGYNEQFF
TRBJ1-4,-,-,TRBV5-1,TGCGCCAGCAGCTTGGGGTTGGCAAATAATGAAAAACTGTTTTTT,CASSLGLANNEKLFF
TRBJ2-7,-,TRBD1,TRBV7-3,TGTGCCAGCAGCCCGACAGGGGTCCACGAGCAGTACTTC,CASSPTGVHEQYF
TRBJ1-4,-,TRBD1,TRBV7-3,TGTGCCAGCAGCCCGGACAGGGGTGAAAAACTGTTTTTT,CASSPDRGEKLFF
TRBJ1-5,-,TRBD1,TRBV27,TGTGCCAGCAGTCCACGATCGGACAGGGCTAGGAATCAGCCCCAGCATTTT,CASSPRSDRARNQPQHF
TRBJ2-7,-,TRBD1,TRBV4-3,TGCGCCAGCAGCCAAGCCAGGGGGCCCCTCTACGAGCAGTACTTC,CASSQARGPLYEQYF
TRBJ2-7,-,TRBD2,TRBV2,TGTGCCAGCAGCCTGGAGCGGGACCTCTCCTACGAGCAGTACTTC,CASSLERDLSYEQYF
TRBJ1-3,-,-,TRBV7-2,TGTGCCAGCAGCTTAGCGGGACACAAAGGAAACACCATATATTTT,CASSLAGHKGNTIYF
TRBJ2-1,once,-,TRBV29-1,TGCAGCGTTGAAGTAGTGAGCTCCTACAATGAGCAGTTCTTC,CSVEVVSSYNEQFF